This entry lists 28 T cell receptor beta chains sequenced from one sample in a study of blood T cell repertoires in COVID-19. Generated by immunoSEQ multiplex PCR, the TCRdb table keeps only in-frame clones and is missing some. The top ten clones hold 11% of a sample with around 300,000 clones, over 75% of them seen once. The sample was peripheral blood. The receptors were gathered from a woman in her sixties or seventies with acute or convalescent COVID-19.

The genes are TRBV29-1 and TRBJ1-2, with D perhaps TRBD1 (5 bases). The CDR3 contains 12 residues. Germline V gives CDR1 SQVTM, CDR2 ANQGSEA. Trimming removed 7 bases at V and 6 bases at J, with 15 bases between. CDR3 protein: CSAEERGDGYTF. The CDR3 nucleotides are TGCAGCGCCGAGGAAAGGGGTGATGGCTACACCTTC. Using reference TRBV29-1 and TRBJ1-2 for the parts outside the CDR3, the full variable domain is SAVISQKPSRDICQRGTSLTIQCQVDSQVTMMFWYRQQPGQSLTLIATANQGSEATYESGFVIDKFPISRPNLTFSTLTVSNMSPEDSSIYLCSAEERGDGYTFGSGTRLTVV.

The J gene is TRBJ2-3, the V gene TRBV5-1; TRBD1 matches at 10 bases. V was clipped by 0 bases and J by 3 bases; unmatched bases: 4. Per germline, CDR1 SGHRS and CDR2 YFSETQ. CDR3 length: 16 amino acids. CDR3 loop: CASSLDGQGGTDTQYF. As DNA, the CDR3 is TGCGCCAGCAGCTTGGACGGACAGGGGGGAACAGATACGCAGTATTTT.

The CDR3 coding sequence is TGTGCCAGCAGTGAAGCTATGGCACTATCCCCCTACGAGCAGTACTTC. It specifies CASSEAMALSPYEQYF. The chain recombines TRBV6-1 with TRBJ2-7; D unresolved. V was cut by 0 bases and J by 2 bases, with 14 bases left in between. This CDR3 spans 16 amino acids. Germline CDR1 is MNHNS and CDR2 is SASEGT.

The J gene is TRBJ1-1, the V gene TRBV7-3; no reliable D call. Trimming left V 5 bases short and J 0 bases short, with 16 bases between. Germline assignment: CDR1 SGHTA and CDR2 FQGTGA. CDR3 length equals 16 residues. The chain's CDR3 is CASSRAGKVMNTEAFF. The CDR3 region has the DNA TGTGCCAGCAGCCGGGCGGGGAAGGTGATGAACACTGAAGCTTTCTTT.

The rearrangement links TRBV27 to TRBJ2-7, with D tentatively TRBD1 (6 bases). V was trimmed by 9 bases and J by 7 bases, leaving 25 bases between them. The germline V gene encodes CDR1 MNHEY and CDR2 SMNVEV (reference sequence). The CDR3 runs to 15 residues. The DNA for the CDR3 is TGTGCCAGTAGCCCACCAGGACAGTCAAAGGGTGAGCAGTACTTC. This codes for CASSPPGQSKGEQYF.

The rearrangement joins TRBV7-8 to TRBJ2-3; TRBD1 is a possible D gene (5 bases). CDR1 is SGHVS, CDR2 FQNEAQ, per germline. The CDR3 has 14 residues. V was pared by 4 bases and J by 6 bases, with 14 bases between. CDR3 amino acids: CASSSGPYRDTQYF. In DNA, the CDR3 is TGTGCCAGCAGCTCGGGCCCCTACAGGGATACGCAGTATTTT.

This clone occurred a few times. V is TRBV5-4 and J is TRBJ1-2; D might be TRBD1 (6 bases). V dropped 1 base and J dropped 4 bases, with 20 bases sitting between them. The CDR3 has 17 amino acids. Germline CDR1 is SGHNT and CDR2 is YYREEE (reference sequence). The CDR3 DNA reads TGTGCCAGCAGCTTGACTCAGGGAGGGGGTAGGGGCTATGGCTACACCTTC. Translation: CASSLTQGGGRGYGYTF.

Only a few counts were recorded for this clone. In DNA, the CDR3 is TGTGCCAGCAGGCCCCATGGGACAGGGGGCGAGCAGTACTTC. It is translated as CASRPHGTGGEQYF. This chain joins TRBV25-1 and TRBJ2-7; TRBD1 aligns across 11 bases. The ends lost 6 bases at V and 6 bases at J; junction bases unmatched: 7. This CDR3 is built from 14 residues. Germline lookup yields CDR1 MGHDK and CDR2 SYGVNS.

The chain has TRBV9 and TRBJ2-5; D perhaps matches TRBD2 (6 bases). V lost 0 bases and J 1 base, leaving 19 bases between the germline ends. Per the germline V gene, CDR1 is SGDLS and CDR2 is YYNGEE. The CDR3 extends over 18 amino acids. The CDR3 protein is CASSVGPMNPGAQETQYF. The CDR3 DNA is TGTGCCAGCAGCGTAGGCCCCATGAACCCGGGAGCCCAAGAGACCCAGTACTTC.

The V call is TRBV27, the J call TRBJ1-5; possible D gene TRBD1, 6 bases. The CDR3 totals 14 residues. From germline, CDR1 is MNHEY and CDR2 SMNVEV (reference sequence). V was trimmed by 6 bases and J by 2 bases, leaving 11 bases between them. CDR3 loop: CASRPSGGNQPQHF. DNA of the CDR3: TGTGCCAGCAGACCCTCAGGGGGCAATCAGCCCCAGCATTTT.

In DNA, the CDR3 is TGTGCCAGTAGTATCACAGGGTCCTACGAGCAGTACTTC. It encodes CASSITGSYEQYF. The chain is built from TRBV19 and TRBJ2-7; tentative D call: TRBD1 (6 bases). This CDR3 contains 13 residues. Germline CDR1 is LNHDA and CDR2 is SQIVND (reference sequence). Trimming pared 3 bases from V and 1 base from J, leaving 7 bases between. The variable domain in full, with the rest retrieved from reference TRBV19 and TRBJ2-7, is DGGITQSPKYLFRKEGQNVTLSCEQNLNHDAMYWYRQDPGQGLRLIYYSQIVNDFQKGDIAEGYSVSREKKESFPLTVTSAQKNPTAFYLCASSITGSYEQYFGPGTRLTVT.

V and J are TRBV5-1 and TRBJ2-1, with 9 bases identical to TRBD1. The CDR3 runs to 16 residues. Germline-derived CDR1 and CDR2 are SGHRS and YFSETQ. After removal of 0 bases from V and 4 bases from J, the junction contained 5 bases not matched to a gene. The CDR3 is CASSLAVGTGYNEQFF. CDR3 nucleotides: TGCGCCAGCAGCTTGGCGGTCGGGACAGGGTACAATGAGCAGTTCTTC.

The CDR3 coding sequence is TGTGCCAGCAGGAAAACTAGCGGGGTGAGAGATACGCAGTATTTT. The encoded protein is CASRKTSGVRDTQYF. The chain couples TRBV27 to TRBJ2-3, with 10 bases matching TRBD2. J was trimmed by 5 bases and V by 6 bases; bases with no gene match: 8. Per the germline V gene, CDR1 is MNHEY and CDR2 is SMNVEV (reference sequence). CDR3 length equals 15 residues.

CDR3 DNA: TGTGCCAGCAGCCCCAGGACAGGGGAGAGCTACGAGCAGTACTTC. It yields the protein CASSPRTGESYEQYF. This rearrangement joins TRBV9 to TRBJ2-7; 9 bases match TRBD1. Germline CDR1 SGDLS, CDR2 YYNGEE. CDR3 length: 15 residues. V lost 4 bases and J lost 3; bases outside the gene matches: 8.

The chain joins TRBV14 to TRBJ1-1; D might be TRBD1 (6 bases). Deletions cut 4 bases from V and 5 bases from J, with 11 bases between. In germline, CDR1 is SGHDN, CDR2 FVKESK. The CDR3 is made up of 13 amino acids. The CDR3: CASSRKGGTEAFF. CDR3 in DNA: TGTGCCAGCAGCCGGAAGGGGGGGACTGAAGCTTTCTTT.

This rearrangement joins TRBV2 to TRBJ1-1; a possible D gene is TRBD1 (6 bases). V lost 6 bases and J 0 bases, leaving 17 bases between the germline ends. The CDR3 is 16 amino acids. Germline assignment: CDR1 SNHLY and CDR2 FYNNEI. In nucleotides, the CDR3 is TGTGCCAGCAGGAGACCCGTTGACAGGATGAACACTGAAGCTTTCTTT. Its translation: CASRRPVDRMNTEAFF. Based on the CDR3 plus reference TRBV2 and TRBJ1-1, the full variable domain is EPEVTQTPSHQVTQMGQEVILRCVPISNHLYFYWYRQILGQKVEFLVSFYNNEISEKSEIFDDQFSVERPDGSNFTLKIRSTKLEDSAMYFCASRRPVDRMNTEAFFGQGTRLTVV.

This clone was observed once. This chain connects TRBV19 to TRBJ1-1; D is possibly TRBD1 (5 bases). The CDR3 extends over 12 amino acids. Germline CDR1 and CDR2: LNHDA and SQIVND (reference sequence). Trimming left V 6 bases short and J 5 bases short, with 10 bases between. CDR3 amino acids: CASREGTTEAFF. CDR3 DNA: TGTGCCAGTAGAGAAGGGACTACTGAAGCTTTCTTT.

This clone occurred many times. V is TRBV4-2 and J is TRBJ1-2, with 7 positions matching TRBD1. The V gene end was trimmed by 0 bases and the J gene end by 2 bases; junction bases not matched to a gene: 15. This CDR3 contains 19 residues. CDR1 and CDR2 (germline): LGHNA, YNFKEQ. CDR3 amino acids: CASSQEWGTATFNNYGYTF. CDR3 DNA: TGTGCCAGCAGCCAAGAATGGGGGACAGCCACCTTTAACAACTATGGCTACACCTTC.

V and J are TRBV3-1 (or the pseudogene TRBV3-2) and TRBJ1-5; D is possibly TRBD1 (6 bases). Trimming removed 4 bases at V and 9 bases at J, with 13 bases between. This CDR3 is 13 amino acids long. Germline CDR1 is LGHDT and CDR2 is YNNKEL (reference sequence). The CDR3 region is CASSPRGGAPQHF. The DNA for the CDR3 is TGTGCCAGCAGCCCCAGGGGTGGGGCGCCCCAGCATTTT.

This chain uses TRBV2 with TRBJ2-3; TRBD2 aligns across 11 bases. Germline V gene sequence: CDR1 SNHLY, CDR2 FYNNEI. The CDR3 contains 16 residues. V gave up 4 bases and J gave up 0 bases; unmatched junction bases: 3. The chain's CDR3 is CASSGLAGRSTDTQYF. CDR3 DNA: TGTGCCAGCAGTGGACTAGCGGGGAGGAGCACAGATACGCAGTATTTT.

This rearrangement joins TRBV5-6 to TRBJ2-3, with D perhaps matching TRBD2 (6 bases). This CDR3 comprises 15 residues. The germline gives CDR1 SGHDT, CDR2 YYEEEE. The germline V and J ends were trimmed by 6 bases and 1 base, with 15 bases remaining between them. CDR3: CASTEPWGGTDTQYF. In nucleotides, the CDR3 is TGTGCCAGCACGGAGCCCTGGGGGGGCACAGATACGCAGTATTTT.

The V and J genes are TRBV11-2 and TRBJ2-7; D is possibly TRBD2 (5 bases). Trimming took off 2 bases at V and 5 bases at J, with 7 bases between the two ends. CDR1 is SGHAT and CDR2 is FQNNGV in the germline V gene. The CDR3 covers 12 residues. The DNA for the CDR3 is TGTGCCAGCAGCTTATTCGGGGACGAGCAGTACTTC. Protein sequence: CASSLFGDEQYF.

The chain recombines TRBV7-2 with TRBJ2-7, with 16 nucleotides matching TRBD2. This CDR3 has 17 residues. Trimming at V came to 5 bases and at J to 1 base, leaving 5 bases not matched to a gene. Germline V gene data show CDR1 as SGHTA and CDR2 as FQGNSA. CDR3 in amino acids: CASSPGTSGGGSYEQYF. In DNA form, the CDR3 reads TGTGCCAGCAGCCCTGGGACTAGCGGGGGGGGATCCTACGAGCAGTACTTC. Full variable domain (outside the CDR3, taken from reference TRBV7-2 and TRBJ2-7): GAGVSQSPSNKVTEKGKDVELRCDPISGHTALYWYRQSLGQGLEFLIYFQGNSAPDKSGLPSDRFSAERTGGSVSTLTIQRTQQEDSAVYLCASSPGTSGGGSYEQYFGPGTRLTVT.

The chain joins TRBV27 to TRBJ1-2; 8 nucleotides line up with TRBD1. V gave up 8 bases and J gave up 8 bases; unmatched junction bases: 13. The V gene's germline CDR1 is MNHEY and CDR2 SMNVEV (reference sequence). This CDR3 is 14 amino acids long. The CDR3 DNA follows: TGTGCCAGCCGACCCCAGGGGGCGGGTTGGGGCTACACCTTC. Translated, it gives CASRPQGAGWGYTF.

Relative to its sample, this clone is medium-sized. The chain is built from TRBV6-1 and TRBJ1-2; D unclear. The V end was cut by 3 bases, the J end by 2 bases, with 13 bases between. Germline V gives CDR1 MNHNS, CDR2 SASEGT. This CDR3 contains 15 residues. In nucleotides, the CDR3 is TGTGCCAGCAGTGAGGGAACGGGAACCAACTATGGCTACACCTTC. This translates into CASSEGTGTNYGYTF.

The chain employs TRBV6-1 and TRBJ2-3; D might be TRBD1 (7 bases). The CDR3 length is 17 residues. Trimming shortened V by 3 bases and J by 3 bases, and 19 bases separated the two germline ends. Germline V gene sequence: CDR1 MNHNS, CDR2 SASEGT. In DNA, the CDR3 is TGTGCCAGCAGTGACCGACAGGGAATGGGGAGGACAGATACGCAGTATTTT. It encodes CASSDRQGMGRTDTQYF.

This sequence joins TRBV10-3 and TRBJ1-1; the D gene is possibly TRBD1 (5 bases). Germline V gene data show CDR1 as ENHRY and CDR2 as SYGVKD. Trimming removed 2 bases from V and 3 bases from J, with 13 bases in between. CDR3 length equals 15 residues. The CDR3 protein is CAISETNAGYTEAFF. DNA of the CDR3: TGTGCCATCAGTGAGACAAACGCAGGGTACACTGAAGCTTTCTTT.

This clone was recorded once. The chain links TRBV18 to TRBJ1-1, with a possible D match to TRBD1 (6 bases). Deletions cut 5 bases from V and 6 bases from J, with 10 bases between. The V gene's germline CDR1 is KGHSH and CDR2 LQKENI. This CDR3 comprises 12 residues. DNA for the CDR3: TGTGCCAGCTCAAGCGGACAGCCTGAAGCTTTCTTT. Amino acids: CASSSGQPEAFF.